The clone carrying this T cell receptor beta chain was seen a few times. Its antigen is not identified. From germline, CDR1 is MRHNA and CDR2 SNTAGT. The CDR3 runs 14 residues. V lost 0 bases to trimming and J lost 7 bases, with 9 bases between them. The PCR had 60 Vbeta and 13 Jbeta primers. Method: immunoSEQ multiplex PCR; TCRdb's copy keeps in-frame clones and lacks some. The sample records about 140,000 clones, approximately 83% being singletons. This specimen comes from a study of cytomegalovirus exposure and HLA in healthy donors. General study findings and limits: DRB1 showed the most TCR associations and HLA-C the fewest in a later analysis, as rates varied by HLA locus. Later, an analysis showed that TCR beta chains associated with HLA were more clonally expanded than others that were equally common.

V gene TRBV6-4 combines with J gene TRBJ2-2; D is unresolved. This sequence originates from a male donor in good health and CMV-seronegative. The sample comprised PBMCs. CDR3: CASSDSPGSGELFF. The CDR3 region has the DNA TGTGCCAGCAGTGACTCCCCCGGTAGCGGGGAGCTGTTTTTT.